Presented here are 19 T cell receptor beta chains from one specimen sequenced in a study of blood T cell repertoires in COVID-19 (dated by TCRdb to 2020 to 2022). The library was generated by the immunoSEQ multiplex PCR assay. TCRdb carries this immuneACCESS record with in-frame sequences only. Its versions omit some clonotypes, under half of them owing to an unresolved V gene in the studies checked, with the rest unexplained. This sample holds 120,000 or so clones; 70% to 90% were observed only once. The ten largest clones add up to 7.5% to 8% of the sample. The specimen was peripheral blood. All receptors come from a man aged 50-60 years with acute or convalescent COVID-19.

The chain uses TRBV11-3 and TRBJ2-1; 10 bases are shared with TRBD2. This CDR3 comprises 17 residues. The ends lost 0 bases at V and 8 bases at J; junction bases unmatched: 10. Germline V gives CDR1 SGHNT, CDR2 YENEEA. The CDR3 reads CASSLDEREGLGYEQFF. CDR3 sequence (DNA): TGTGCCAGCAGCTTAGACGAGCGGGAGGGCCTAGGGTATGAGCAGTTCTTC.

The chain combines TRBV7-8 with TRBJ2-7; 12 bases line up with TRBD2. Germline values: CDR1 SGHVS, CDR2 FQNEAQ. V shed 5 bases, J shed 3 bases, and the junction held 14 bases outside the gene matches. This CDR3 contains 18 residues. CDR3 DNA sequence: TGTGCCAGCAGCGAGGGACTAGCGGGCCTTGGCCCCAGCTACGAGCAGTACTTC. Amino acid sequence: CASSEGLAGLGPSYEQYF.

The V and J genes are TRBV9 and TRBJ1-1, with a possible D match to TRBD1 (6 bases). Trimming took 3 bases from V and 2 from J, leaving 14 bases between them. CDR3 size: 15 residues. Germline assignment: CDR1 SGDLS and CDR2 YYNGEE. As DNA, the CDR3 is TGTGCCAGCAGCGCCCCGCTGGGGGCTAACACTGAAGCTTTCTTT. It translates to CASSAPLGANTEAFF.

The chain is built from TRBV18 and TRBJ2-5; D not certain. CDR1 KGHSH and CDR2 LQKENI come from the germline V gene. The CDR3 spans 13 residues. Trimming removed 1 base from V and 10 bases from J, with 13 bases in between. CDR3: CASSPRSSWSQYF. CDR3 DNA: TGTGCCAGCTCACCACGTTCCTCGTGGAGCCAGTACTTC.

This chain joins TRBV5-1 and TRBJ2-1; 9 bases agree with TRBD2. The CDR3 contains 14 residues. Germline trimming cut 5 bases from V and 6 bases from J; bases unmatched to any gene: 6. The germline V gene has CDR1 SGHRS and CDR2 YFSETQ. CDR3 bases: TGCGCCAGCAGGAGGCGGGAGGGTCTCAATGAGCAGTTCTTC. Translated, it gives CASRRREGLNEQFF.

This clone was detected once. The chain couples TRBV5-4 to TRBJ2-1; 12 bases are a match to TRBD2. V lost 0 bases and J lost 5; bases outside the gene matches: 0. The V gene's germline CDR1 is SGHNT and CDR2 YYREEE (reference sequence). This CDR3 is 15 amino acids long. CDR3 amino acids: CASSLGLAGDNEQFF. Here the CDR3 DNA reads TGTGCCAGCAGCTTGGGACTAGCGGGAGACAATGAGCAGTTCTTC.

The genes are TRBV4-3 and TRBJ2-6; D is undetermined. Deletions cut 0 bases from V and 0 bases from J, with 9 bases between. The germline CDR1 and CDR2 sequences are LGHNA and YSLEER. CDR3 length: 17 residues. For the CDR3, the DNA is TGCGCCAGCAGCCAAGACAGGTCCAGCTCTGGGGCCAACGTCCTGACTTTC. Amino acid sequence: CASSQDRSSSGANVLTF.

The chain is built from TRBV7-2 and TRBJ1-2; D may be TRBD1 (6 bases). CDR3 size: 14 residues. The germline gives CDR1 SGHTA, CDR2 FQGNSA. V was clipped by 2 bases and J by 2 bases, with 9 bases between them. The CDR3 reads CASSLLQGNYGYTF. The CDR3 bases are TGTGCCAGCAGCTTACTGCAGGGGAACTATGGCTACACCTTC.

V gene TRBV12-3 or TRBV12-4 combines with J gene TRBJ2-2; D gene uncertain. The V gene lost 5 bases and the J gene lost 7 bases, with 11 bases spanning the gap. There are 13 residues in the CDR3. CDR3 region: CASSVAVNGELFF. CDR3 DNA: TGTGCCAGCAGTGTCGCGGTTAACGGGGAGCTGTTTTTT.

The chain joins TRBV5-4 to TRBJ2-1; possible D gene TRBD2, 5 bases. The germline V gene encodes CDR1 SGHNT and CDR2 YYREEE (reference sequence). Trimming left V 4 bases short and J 7 bases short, with 9 bases between. CDR3 length: 12 residues. In DNA form, the CDR3 reads TGTGCCAGCAGCCCCGAGGGAAATGAGCAGTTCTTC. It specifies CASSPEGNEQFF. The full variable domain, completed using reference TRBV5-4 and TRBJ2-1, is ETGVTQSPTHLIKTRGQQVTLRCSSQSGHNTVSWYQQALGQGPQFIFQYYREEENGRGNFPPRFSGLQFPNYSSELNVNALELDDSALYLCASSPEGNEQFFGPGTRLTVL.

V and J are TRBV30 and TRBJ1-5, with a weak D call TRBD1 (5 bases). V gave up 3 bases and J gave up 3 bases, with 12 bases separating them. This CDR3 has 14 residues. CDR1 and CDR2 (germline): GTSNPN, SVGIG (reference sequence). CDR3 coding DNA: TGTGCCTGGAGGGGGGACTCCCACAATCAGCCCCAGCATTTT. It is translated as CAWRGDSHNQPQHF.

This clone was observed a few times. CDR3 sequence reads: CATSDLRGTGTGELFF. CDR3 coding DNA: TGTGCCACCAGTGATTTAAGAGGGACAGGCACCGGGGAGCTGTTTTTT. The chain couples TRBV24-1 to TRBJ2-2; 8 nucleotides match TRBD1. Trimming at V came to 1 base and at J to 4 bases, leaving 4 bases not matched to a gene. Germline CDR1 and CDR2: KGHDR and SFDVKD. The CDR3 contains 16 residues.

The V gene is TRBV19, the J gene TRBJ1-2; a possible D gene is TRBD1 (6 bases). V was clipped by 1 base and J by 8 bases, with 11 bases between them. This CDR3 is built from 13 residues. The V gene's germline CDR1 is LNHDA and CDR2 SQIVND (reference sequence). The DNA of the CDR3 is TGTGCCAGTAGTATAGGGACAGATTACGGCTACACCTTC. Translated, it gives CASSIGTDYGYTF.

V and J are TRBV7-2 and TRBJ2-2; D call uncertain. The CDR3 runs 14 residues. The germline CDR1 and CDR2 sequences are SGHTA and FQGNSA. Trimming took off 5 bases at V and 6 bases at J, with 13 bases between the two ends. CDR3 in DNA: TGTGCCAGCAGCCTCAGGTCGATACCCGGGGAGCTGTTTTTT. Protein: CASSLRSIPGELFF.

The chain carries TRBV27 and TRBJ2-2, with TRBD2 matching over 10 bases. V dropped 3 bases and J dropped 9; count of bases not matched to a gene: 10. Germline values: CDR1 MNHEY, CDR2 SMNVEV (reference sequence). This CDR3 contains 16 residues. Here the CDR3 DNA reads TGTGCCAGCAGTTTCATCACCGGGACTAGCGTCCGGGAGCTGTTTTTT. It encodes CASSFITGTSVRELFF.

This chain's CDR3 is CASSKWEGQETQYF. As DNA, the CDR3 is TGTGCCAGTAGTAAGTGGGAGGGCCAAGAGACCCAGTACTTC. The chain links TRBV19 to TRBJ2-5; 7 positions match TRBD2. The CDR3 totals 14 residues. V lost 4 bases to trimming and J lost 1 base; unmatched junction nucleotides: 3. In germline, CDR1 is LNHDA, CDR2 SQIVND (reference sequence).

The CDR3 is CATSARGSTDTQYF. The CDR3 DNA sequence: TGTGCCACCAGTGCGAGGGGGAGCACAGATACGCAGTATTTT. This chain connects TRBV24-1 to TRBJ2-3, with a possible D match to TRBD1 (6 bases). Trimming cost V 5 bases and J 0 bases, with 8 bases left between them. The CDR3 runs to 14 residues. Germline V CDR1 and CDR2: KGHDR, SFDVKD.

This chain joins TRBV24-1 and TRBJ2-7; TRBD1 matches 10 bases. Germline V gives CDR1 KGHDR, CDR2 SFDVKD. V was clipped by 4 bases and J by 4 bases; unmatched bases: 6. CDR3 length: 15 residues. DNA of the CDR3: TGTGCCACCAGTGACTCCTGGACAGGGGGATACGAGCAGTACTTC. Its protein product is CATSDSWTGGYEQYF.

V and J are TRBV6-2 or TRBV6-3 and TRBJ2-1, with TRBD2 matching 10 bases. The V gene end was trimmed by 5 bases and the J gene end by 4 bases; junction bases not matched to a gene: 11. This CDR3 region has 17 residues. Per germline, CDR1 MNHEY and CDR2 SVGEGT. The CDR3 spells CASSRPPTSGPYNEQFF. The CDR3, as DNA: TGTGCCAGCAGTAGACCCCCGACTAGCGGGCCATACAATGAGCAGTTCTTC.